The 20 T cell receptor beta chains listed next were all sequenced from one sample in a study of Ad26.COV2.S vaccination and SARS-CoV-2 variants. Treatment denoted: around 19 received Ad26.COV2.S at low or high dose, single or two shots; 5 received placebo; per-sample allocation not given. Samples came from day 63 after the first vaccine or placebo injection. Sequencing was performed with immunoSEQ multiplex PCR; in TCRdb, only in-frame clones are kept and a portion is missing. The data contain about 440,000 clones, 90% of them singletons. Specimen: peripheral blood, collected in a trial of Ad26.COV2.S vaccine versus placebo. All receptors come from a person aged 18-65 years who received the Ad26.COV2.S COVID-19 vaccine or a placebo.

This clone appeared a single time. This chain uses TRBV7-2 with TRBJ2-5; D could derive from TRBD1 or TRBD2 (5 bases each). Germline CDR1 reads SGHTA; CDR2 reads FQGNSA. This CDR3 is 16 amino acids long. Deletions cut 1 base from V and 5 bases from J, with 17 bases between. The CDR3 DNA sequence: TGTGCCAGCAGCTTAGGAGCTCAACGGGACGGGGAGACCCAGTACTTC. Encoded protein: CASSLGAQRDGETQYF.

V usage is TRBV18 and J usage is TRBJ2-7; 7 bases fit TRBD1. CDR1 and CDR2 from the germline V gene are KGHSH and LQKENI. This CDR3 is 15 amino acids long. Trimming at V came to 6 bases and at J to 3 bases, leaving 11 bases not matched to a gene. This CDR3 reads CASSQTGVNHYEQYF. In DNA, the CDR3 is TGTGCCAGCTCTCAAACAGGGGTAAACCACTACGAGCAGTACTTC.

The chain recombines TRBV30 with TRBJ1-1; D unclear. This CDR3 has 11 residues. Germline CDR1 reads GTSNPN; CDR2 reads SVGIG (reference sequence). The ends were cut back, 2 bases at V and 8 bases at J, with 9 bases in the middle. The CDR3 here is CAWSPRQEAFF. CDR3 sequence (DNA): TGTGCCTGGAGTCCCCGCCAGGAAGCTTTCTTT.

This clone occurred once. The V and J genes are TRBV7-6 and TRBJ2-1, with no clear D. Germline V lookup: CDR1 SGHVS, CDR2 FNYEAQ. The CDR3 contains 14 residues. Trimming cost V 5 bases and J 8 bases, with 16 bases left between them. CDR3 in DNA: TGTGCCAGCAGCATGCAGACATTGCTCCATGAGCAGTTCTTC. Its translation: CASSMQTLLHEQFF.

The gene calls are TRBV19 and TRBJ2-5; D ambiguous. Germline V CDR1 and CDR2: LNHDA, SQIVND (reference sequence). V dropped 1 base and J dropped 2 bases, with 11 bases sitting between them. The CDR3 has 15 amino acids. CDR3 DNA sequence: TGTGCCAGTAGTATAGGAGGTTGGGGACAAGAGACCCAGTACTTC. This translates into CASSIGGWGQETQYF.

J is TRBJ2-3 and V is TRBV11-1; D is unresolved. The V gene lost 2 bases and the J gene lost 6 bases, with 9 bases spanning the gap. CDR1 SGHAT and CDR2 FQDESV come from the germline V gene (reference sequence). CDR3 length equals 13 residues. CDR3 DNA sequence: TGTGCCAGCAGCTTAATGGGATCGGATACGCAGTATTTT. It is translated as CASSLMGSDTQYF.

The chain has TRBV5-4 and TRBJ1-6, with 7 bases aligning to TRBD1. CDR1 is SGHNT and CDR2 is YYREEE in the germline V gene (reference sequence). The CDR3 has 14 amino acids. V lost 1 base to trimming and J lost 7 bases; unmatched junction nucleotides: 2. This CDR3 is CASSLWDRNSPLHF. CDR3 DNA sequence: TGTGCCAGCAGCTTGTGGGACAGAAATTCACCCCTCCACTTT.

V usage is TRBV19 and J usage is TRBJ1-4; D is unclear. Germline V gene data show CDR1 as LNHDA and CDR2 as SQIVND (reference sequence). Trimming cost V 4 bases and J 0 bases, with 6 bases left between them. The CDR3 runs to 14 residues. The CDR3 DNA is TGTGCCAGTAGTAACGGTGCAACTAATGAAAAACTGTTTTTT. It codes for CASSNGATNEKLFF.

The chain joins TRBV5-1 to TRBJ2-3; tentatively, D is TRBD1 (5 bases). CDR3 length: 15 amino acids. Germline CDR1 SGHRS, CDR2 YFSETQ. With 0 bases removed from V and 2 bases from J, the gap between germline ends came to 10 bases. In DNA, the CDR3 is TGCGCCAGCAGCTTGGGGGGCAGCACCACAGATACGCAGTATTTT. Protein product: CASSLGGSTTDTQYF.

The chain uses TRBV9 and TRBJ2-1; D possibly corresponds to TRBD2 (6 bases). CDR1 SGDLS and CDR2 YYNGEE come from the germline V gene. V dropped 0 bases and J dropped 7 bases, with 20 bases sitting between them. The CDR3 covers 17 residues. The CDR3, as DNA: TGTGCCAGCAGCGTAGGAGGTCGACTAGGGTTGGGGAATGAGCAGTTCTTC. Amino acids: CASSVGGRLGLGNEQFF.

The CDR3 DNA reads TGTGCCAGCAGCGTAGAGCGGGACACCGGGGAGCTGTTTTTT. It yields the protein CASSVERDTGELFF. The V call is TRBV9, the J call TRBJ2-2; D is perhaps TRBD2 (6 bases). Per the germline V gene, CDR1 is SGDLS and CDR2 is YYNGEE. Trimming pared 0 bases from V and 3 bases from J, leaving 6 bases between. This CDR3 comprises 14 residues.

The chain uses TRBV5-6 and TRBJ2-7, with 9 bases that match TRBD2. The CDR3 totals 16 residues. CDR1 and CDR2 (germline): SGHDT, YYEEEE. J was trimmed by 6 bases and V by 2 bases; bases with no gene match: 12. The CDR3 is CASSFLAAGGVGEQYF. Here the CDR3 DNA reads TGTGCCAGCAGCTTTTTGGCAGCGGGAGGAGTTGGCGAGCAGTACTTC.

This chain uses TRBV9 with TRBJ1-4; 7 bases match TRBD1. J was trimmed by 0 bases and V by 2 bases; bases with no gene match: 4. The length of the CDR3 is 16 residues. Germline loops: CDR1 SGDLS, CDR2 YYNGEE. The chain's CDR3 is CASSVGDRSTNEKLFF. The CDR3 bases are TGTGCCAGCAGCGTTGGGGACAGATCAACTAATGAAAAACTGTTTTTT.

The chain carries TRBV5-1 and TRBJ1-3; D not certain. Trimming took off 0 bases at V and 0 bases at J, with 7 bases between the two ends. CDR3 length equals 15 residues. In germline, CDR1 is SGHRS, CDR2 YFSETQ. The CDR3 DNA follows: TGCGCCAGCAGCTTGGGGGGAATCTCTGGAAACACCATATATTTT. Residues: CASSLGGISGNTIYF.

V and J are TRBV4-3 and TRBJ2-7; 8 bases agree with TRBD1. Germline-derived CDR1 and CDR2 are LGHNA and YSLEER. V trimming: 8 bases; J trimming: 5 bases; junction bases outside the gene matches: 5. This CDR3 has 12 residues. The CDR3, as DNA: TGCGCCAGCGCGACAGGGGTCCACGAGCAGTACTTC. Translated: CASATGVHEQYF.

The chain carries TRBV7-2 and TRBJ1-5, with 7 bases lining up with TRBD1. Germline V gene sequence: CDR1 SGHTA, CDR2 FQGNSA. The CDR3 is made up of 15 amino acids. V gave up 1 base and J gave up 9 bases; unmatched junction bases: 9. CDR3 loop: CASSLDLTGSSPQHF. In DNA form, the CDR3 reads TGTGCCAGCAGCTTAGATTTGACAGGGTCCTCGCCCCAGCATTTT. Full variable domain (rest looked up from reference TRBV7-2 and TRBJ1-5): GAGVSQSPSNKVTEKGKDVELRCDPISGHTALYWYRQSLGQGLEFLIYFQGNSAPDKSGLPSDRFSAERTGGSVSTLTIQRTQQEDSAVYLCASSLDLTGSSPQHFGDGTRLSIL.

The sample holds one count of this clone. DNA of the CDR3: TGTGCCAGCAGTTTTGGGGGGTTGGGTGAAAAACTGTTTTTT. Translating it yields CASSFGGLGEKLFF. The chain recombines TRBV3-1 (or the pseudogene TRBV3-2) with TRBJ1-4; D perhaps matches TRBD1 (5 bases). This CDR3 contains 14 residues. V was clipped by 6 bases and J by 7 bases, with 15 bases between them. Germline V CDR1 and CDR2: LGHDT, YNNKEL (reference sequence).

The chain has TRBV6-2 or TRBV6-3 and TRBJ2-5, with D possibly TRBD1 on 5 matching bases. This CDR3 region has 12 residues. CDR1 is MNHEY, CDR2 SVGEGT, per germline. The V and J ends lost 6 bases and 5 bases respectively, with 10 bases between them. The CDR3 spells CASSASGETQYF. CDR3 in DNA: TGTGCCAGCAGCGCCTCAGGGGAGACCCAGTACTTC.

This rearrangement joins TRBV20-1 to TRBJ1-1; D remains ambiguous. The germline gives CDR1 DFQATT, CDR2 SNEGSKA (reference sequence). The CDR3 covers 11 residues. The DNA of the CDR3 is TGCAGACTCCACCTGAACACTGAAGCTTTCTTT. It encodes CRLHLNTEAFF.

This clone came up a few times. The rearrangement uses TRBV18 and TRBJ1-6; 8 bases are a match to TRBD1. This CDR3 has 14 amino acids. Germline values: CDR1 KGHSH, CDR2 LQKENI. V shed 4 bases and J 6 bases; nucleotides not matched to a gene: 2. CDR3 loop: CASSLDRGNSPLHF. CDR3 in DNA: TGTGCCAGCTCACTCGACAGGGGTAATTCACCCCTCCACTTT.